A selection of T cell receptor beta chains follows, all from one sample in a study of shared clonotypes between healthy human individuals. Measured with immunoSEQ multiplex PCR; TCRdb has only the in-frame clones, and not every one. The profile shows 630,000 or so clones, 95% to 98% of them singletons. Sequenced: naive CD8+ T cells sorted from blood. The receptors stem from a man younger than 40 in good health. Both conserved end residues are part of each CDR3. The order of the fields is V gene, J gene, clone size, CDR3 protein. Only some rows state a clone size, as once, few, many or a class for expanded clones.

>TRBV7-8|TRBJ2-2|-
CASSRIRLAGFAGELFF
>TRBV5-4|TRBJ2-3|-
CASSSKVTSSDTQYF
>TRBV5-4|TRBJ1-1|-
CASSTHRGGLMNTEAFF
>TRBV4-2|TRBJ1-2|-
CASSPSGGQDDIYGYTF
>TRBV6-5|TRBJ2-2|once
CASSYGRNTGELFF
>TRBV7-6|TRBJ2-7|-
CASSLRGSYEQYF
>TRBV6-6|TRBJ2-7|once
CASSYSLAGGTYEQYF
>TRBV5-1|TRBJ2-3|-
CASSLLAGQRRYHTDTQYF
>TRBV27|TRBJ2-1|-
CASSNLGGYNEQFF
>TRBV7-9|TRBJ2-7|-
CASSPRHTSPPYEQYF
>TRBV27|TRBJ1-5|-
CASSPFSFNQPQHF
>TRBV7-2|TRBJ1-5|-
CASSLSGGAGQPQHF
>TRBV29-1|TRBJ2-1|-
CSVDFRTEQFF
>TRBV10-1|TRBJ2-7|-
CASSESGLAYEQYF
>TRBV15|TRBJ1-2|-
CATSRGYGYTF
>TRBV7-9|TRBJ1-5|-
CASSLAPGTANQPQHF
>TRBV5-1|TRBJ2-7|-
CASSPSNGPHEQYF
>TRBV27|TRBJ2-3|-
CASRIGASRLDTQYF
>TRBV9|TRBJ2-7|-
CASSVEAGPYEQYF